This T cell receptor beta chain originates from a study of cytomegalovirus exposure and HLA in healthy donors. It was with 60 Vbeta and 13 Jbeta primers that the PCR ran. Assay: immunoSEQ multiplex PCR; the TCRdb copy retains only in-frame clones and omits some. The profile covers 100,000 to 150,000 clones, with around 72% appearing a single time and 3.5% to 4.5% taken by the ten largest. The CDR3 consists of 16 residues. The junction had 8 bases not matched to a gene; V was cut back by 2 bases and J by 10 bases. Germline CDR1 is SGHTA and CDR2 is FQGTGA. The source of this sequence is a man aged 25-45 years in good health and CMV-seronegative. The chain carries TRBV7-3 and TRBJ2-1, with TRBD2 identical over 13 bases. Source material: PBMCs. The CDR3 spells CASSLQPGLAGVEQFF. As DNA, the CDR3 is TGTGCCAGCAGCTTACAGCCCGGACTAGCGGGGGTCGAGCAGTTCTTC.